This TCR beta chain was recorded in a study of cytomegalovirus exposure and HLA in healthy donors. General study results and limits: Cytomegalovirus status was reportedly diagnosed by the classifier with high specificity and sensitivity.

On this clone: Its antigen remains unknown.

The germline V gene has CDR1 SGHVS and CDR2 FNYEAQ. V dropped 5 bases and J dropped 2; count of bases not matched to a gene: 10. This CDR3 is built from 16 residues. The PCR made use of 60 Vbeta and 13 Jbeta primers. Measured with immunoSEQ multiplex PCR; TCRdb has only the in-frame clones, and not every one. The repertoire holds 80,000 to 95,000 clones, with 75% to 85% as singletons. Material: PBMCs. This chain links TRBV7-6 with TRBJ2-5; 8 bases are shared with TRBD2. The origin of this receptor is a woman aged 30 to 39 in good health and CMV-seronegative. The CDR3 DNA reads TGTGCCAGCAGCCACCGCGGACTAGCTGGGCAAGAGACCCAGTACTTC. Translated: CASSHRGLAGQETQYF.